This TCR beta chain was sequenced during a study of CD8+ T cells in alopecia areata. Study as a whole: At a dose of 5 to 10 mg twice daily, oral tofacitinib was given to treated patients.

In each case, RNA was isolated and then reverse transcribed into cDNA as the sequencing template. Measured with immunoSEQ multiplex PCR; TCRdb has only the in-frame clones, and not every one. In the table there are 100,000 to 150,000 clones, approximately 48% of which are singletons. Findings of the study overall: Against the mouse data, patients shared TCRs less clearly, possibly for HLA reasons.

Germline-derived CDR1 and CDR2 are MNHEY and SMNVEV (reference sequence). Trimming took off 3 bases at V and 5 bases at J, with 20 bases between the two ends. There are 17 residues in the CDR3. About this clone itself: Its antigen remains unknown.

Researchers gathered lesional scalp punch biopsies and peripheral blood from patients with alopecia areata. The material sequenced was CD8+ T cells sorted from blood, taken at week 0. This chain connects TRBV27 to TRBJ1-5, with a tentative D call TRBD1 (5 bases). This TCR was recovered from a human donor with alopecia areata. CDR3 residues: CASSFFGGEGVHQPQHF. The CDR3 DNA sequence: TGTGCCAGCAGTTTCTTCGGGGGGGAAGGAGTTCATCAGCCCCAGCATTTT.